These 13 T cell receptor beta chains were all obtained from the same sample, sequenced in a study of cytomegalovirus exposure and HLA in healthy donors. In the PCR, 60 Vbeta and 13 Jbeta primers were used. TCRdb keeps only in-frame clones here, not all; method: immunoSEQ multiplex PCR. The top ten hold roughly 4% of the sample, which has more than 110,000 clones, about 75% seen once. The sample consisted of PBMCs. The source is a man in his late teens or twenties in good health and CMV-seronegative.

The J gene is TRBJ1-1, the V gene TRBV10-3; TRBD1 is a possible D gene (6 bases). V was trimmed by 7 bases and J by 0 bases, leaving 12 bases between them. This CDR3 is 14 amino acids long. CDR1 and CDR2 from the germline V gene are ENHRY and SYGVKD. The CDR3 DNA follows: TGTGCCATCAAACAGGACAGCGTGAACACTGAAGCTTTCTTT. Translation: CAIKQDSVNTEAFF.

The chain employs TRBV15 and TRBJ1-1; the match to TRBD1 covers 10 bases. The J segment lost 4 bases and the V segment lost 7 bases, leaving 6 bases of the junction unmatched. Germline-derived CDR1 and CDR2 are LNHNV and YYDKDF (reference sequence). The CDR3 extends over 14 amino acids. The CDR3 DNA sequence: TGTGCCACCACGACAGGGGGCGCGTCCACTGAAGCTTTCTTT. This sequence encodes CATTTGGASTEAFF.

The chain has TRBV7-9 and TRBJ2-7; no definite D call. Germline CDR1 SEHNR, CDR2 FQNEAQ (reference sequence). The V end lost 3 bases, the J end lost 6 bases, and 6 bases lay between the germline ends. This CDR3 has 11 residues. The CDR3 nucleotides read TGTGCCAGCAGCTTTTCTCCCGAGCAGTACTTC. This codes for CASSFSPEQYF.

This sequence joins TRBV28 and TRBJ2-3; 14 nucleotides line up with TRBD2. The V gene's germline CDR1 is MDHEN and CDR2 SYDVKM. V dropped 6 bases and J dropped 5; count of bases not matched to a gene: 16. The length of the CDR3 is 19 residues. CDR3 sequence: CASRTDFQTSGREVDTQYF. In DNA form, the CDR3 reads TGTGCCAGCAGGACAGACTTTCAGACTAGCGGGAGGGAAGTAGATACGCAGTATTTT.

CDR3 DNA sequence: TGCGCCAGCAGTGAGCAGGGGGCCCTCGAGCAGTACTTC. It is translated as CASSEQGALEQYF. This chain links TRBV10-2 with TRBJ2-7; 8 nucleotides align to TRBD1. This CDR3 region has 13 residues. The V gene's germline CDR1 is WSHSY and CDR2 SAAADI. Trimming at V came to 2 bases and at J to 6 bases, leaving 3 bases not matched to a gene.

CDR3 coding DNA: TGTGCCAGCAGCGTAGACCCCGACACCTCCTCCTACAATGAGCAGTTCTTC. Amino acids: CASSVDPDTSSYNEQFF. The chain links TRBV9 to TRBJ2-1; D is unclear. V gave up 0 bases and J gave up 0 bases, with 13 bases separating them. Germline V gene data show CDR1 as SGDLS and CDR2 as YYNGEE. The CDR3 extends over 17 amino acids.

This clone was detected a few times. This sequence joins TRBV5-1 and TRBJ2-5, with D tentatively TRBD2 (7 bases). CDR1 and CDR2 from the germline V gene are SGHRS and YFSETQ. The CDR3 totals 19 residues. Trimming took 3 bases from V and 2 from J, leaving 26 bases between them. For the CDR3, the DNA is TGCGCCAGCAGCTGGCCGAGGGGGGAGGGCCTTTTGCGGCAAGAGACCCAGTACTTC. Encoded protein: CASSWPRGEGLLRQETQYF.

The chain is built from TRBV5-6 and TRBJ1-3; no firm D call. The CDR3 has 15 residues. The germline gives CDR1 SGHDT, CDR2 YYEEEE. V was trimmed by 2 bases and J by 0 bases, leaving 9 bases between them. CDR3: CASSFRRSSGNTIYF. CDR3 nucleotide sequence: TGTGCCAGCAGCTTTCGGAGAAGCTCTGGAAACACCATATATTTT.

A single count supports this clone. The chain joins TRBV28 to TRBJ2-1; the match to TRBD1 covers 7 bases. Germline CDR1 MDHEN, CDR2 SYDVKM. CDR3 length: 17 residues. J was trimmed by 3 bases and V by 6 bases; bases with no gene match: 14. CDR3 loop: CASSPPPGSGGYNEQFF. The CDR3 coding sequence is TGTGCCAGCAGCCCCCCTCCCGGTTCAGGGGGCTACAATGAGCAGTTCTTC.

V is TRBV5-1 and J is TRBJ1-1; no definite D call. V was pared by 0 bases and J by 0 bases, with 6 bases between. This CDR3 is 14 amino acids long. CDR1 is SGHRS and CDR2 is YFSETQ in the germline V gene. The CDR3 nucleotides read TGCGCCAGCAGCTTGGACGGGGTGAACACTGAAGCTTTCTTT. Residues: CASSLDGVNTEAFF.

The chain couples TRBV5-1 to TRBJ2-2; TRBD2 matches 12 bases. The CDR3 length is 16 residues. V gave up 0 bases and J gave up 6 bases; unmatched junction bases: 3. CDR1 is SGHRS and CDR2 is YFSETQ in the germline V gene. The CDR3 sequence: CASSLAGLAGSGELFF. CDR3 in DNA: TGCGCCAGCAGCTTGGCAGGACTAGCGGGATCCGGGGAGCTGTTTTTT.

This clone was counted a single time. This chain uses TRBV9 with TRBJ2-1, with 9 bases aligning to TRBD2. CDR3 length: 11 residues. The V gene's germline CDR1 is SGDLS and CDR2 YYNGEE. Unmatched junction bases numbered 4, after V lost 3 bases and J lost 15 bases. The CDR3 sequence: CASSEGTSLFF. For the CDR3, the DNA is TGTGCCAGCAGCGAAGGGACTAGCCTGTTCTTC. The full variable domain, rest sourced from reference TRBV9 and TRBJ2-1, is DSGVTQTPKHLITATGQRVTLRCSPRSGDLSVYWYQQSLDQGLQFLIQYYNGEERAKGNILERFSAQQFPDLHSELNLSSLELGDSALYFCASSEGTSLFFGPGTRLTVL.

This clone has just a few counts. V gene TRBV7-8 combines with J gene TRBJ2-5, with TRBD2 identical over 12 bases. The CDR3 sequence is 17 residues long. Looked up from germline, CDR1 is SGHVS and CDR2 is FQNEAQ. Losses at the gene ends were 1 base for V and 3 bases for J; bases not matched to a gene: 6. The CDR3 DNA sequence: TGTGCCAGCAGCTTAGACCTAGCGGGGGGGTTTGAAGAGACCCAGTACTTC. Protein sequence: CASSLDLAGGFEETQYF. The full variable domain, its missing parts supplied by reference TRBV7-8 and TRBJ2-5, is GAGVSQSPRYKVAKRGQDVALRCDPISGHVSLFWYQQALGQGPEFLTYFQNEAQLDKSGLPSDRFFAERPEGSVSTLKIQRTQQEDSAVYLCASSLDLAGGFEETQYFGPGTRLLVL.